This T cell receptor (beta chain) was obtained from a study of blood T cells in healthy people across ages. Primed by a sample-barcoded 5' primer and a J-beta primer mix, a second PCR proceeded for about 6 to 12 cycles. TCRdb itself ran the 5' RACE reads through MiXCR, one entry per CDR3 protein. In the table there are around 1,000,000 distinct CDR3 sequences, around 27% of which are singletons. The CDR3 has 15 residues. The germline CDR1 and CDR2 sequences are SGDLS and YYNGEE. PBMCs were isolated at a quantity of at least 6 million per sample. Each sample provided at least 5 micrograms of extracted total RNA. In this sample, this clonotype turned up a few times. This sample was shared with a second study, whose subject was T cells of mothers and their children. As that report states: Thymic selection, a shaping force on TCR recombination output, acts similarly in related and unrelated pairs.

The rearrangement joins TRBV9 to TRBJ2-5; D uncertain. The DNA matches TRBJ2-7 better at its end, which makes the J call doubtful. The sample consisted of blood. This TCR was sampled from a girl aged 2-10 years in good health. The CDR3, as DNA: TGTGCCAGCAGCCCGAGAGGATCCCGGGCATACGAGCAGTACTTC. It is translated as CASSPRGSRAYEQYF.